This T cell receptor (beta chain) was identified in a study of cytotoxic CD8 clonotypes in ibrutinib-treated CLL. Study at large: Responses comprised 24 partial and 2 complete; at median around 67 months, approximately 15 remained remitted and about 12 progressed. Response samples came after a median 12 months of treatment, range 6 to 36. General study findings and limits: Contraction or stability on treatment characterized the public clonotypes, which were uncommon.

Only in-frame clones appear in the TCRdb table, and some are missing; sequencing was by immunoSEQ multiplex PCR. The table records about 310,000 clones, around four fifths of them present only once. The CDR3 spans 17 residues. Germline CDR1 and CDR2: LGHNT and FRNRAP. V lost 0 bases, J lost 3 bases, and 16 bases lay in between. To note about this clone: Its antigen is not known.

The receptor was isolated from a human donor with chronic lymphocytic leukemia. The chain recombines TRBV12-5 with TRBJ2-3; weak D call: TRBD2 (6 bases). This specimen was PBMCs, taken before ibrutinib treatment. The CDR3: CASGLVLRRTKTDTQYF. CDR3 DNA: TGTGCTAGTGGTTTGGTACTCCGGCGGACTAAGACAGATACGCAGTATTTT. The complete variable domain, with remaining parts taken from reference TRBV12-5 and TRBJ2-3, reads DARVTQTPRHKVTEMGQEVTMRCQPILGHNTVFWYRQTMMQGLELLAYFRNRAPLDDSGMPKDRFSAEMPDATLATLKIQPSEPRDSAVYFCASGLVLRRTKTDTQYFGPGTRLTVL.